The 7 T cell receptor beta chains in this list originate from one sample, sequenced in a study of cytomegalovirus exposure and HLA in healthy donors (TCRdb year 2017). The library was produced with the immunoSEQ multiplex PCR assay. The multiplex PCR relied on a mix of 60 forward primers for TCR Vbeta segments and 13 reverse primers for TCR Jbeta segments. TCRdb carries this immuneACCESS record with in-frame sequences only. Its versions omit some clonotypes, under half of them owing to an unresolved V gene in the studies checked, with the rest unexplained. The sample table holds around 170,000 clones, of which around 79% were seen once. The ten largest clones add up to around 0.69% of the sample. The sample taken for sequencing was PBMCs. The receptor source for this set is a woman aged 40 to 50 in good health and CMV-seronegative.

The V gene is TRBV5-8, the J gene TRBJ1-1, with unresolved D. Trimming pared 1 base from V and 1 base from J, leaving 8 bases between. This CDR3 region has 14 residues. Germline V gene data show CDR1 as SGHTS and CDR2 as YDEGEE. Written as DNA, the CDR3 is TGTGCCAGCAGCTTGTGGCAGGCGAACACTGAAGCTTTCTTT. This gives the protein CASSLWQANTEAFF.

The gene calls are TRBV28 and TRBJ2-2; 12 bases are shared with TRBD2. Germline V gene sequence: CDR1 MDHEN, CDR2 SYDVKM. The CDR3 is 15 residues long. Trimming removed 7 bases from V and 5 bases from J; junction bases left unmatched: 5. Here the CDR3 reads CASNIGLAGTGELFF. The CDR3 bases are TGTGCCAGCAATATCGGACTAGCGGGGACCGGGGAGCTGTTTTTT. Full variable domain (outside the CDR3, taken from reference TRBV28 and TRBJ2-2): DVKVTQSSRYLVKRTGEKVFLECVQDMDHENMFWYRQDPGLGLRLIYFSYDVKMKEKGDIPEGYSVSREKKERFSLILESASTNQTSMYLCASNIGLAGTGELFFGEGSRLTVL.

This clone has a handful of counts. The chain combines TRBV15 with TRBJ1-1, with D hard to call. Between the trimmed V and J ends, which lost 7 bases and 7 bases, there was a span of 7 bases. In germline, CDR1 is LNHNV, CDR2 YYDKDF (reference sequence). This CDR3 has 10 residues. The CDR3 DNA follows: TGTGCCACCACTTATCGTGAAGCTTTCTTT. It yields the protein CATTYREAFF.

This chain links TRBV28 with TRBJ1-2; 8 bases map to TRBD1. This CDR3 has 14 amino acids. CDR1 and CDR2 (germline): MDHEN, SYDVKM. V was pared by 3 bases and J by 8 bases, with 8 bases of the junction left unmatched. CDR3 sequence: CASSFPPTGAGYTF. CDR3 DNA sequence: TGTGCCAGCAGTTTCCCTCCGACAGGGGCCGGCTACACCTTC.

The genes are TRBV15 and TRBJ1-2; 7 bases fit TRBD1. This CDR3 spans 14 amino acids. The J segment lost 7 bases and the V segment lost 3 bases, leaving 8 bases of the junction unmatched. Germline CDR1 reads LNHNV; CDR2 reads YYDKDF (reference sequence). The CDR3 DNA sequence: TGTGCCACCAGCAGGCCCGCGTCAGGGGGTGGCTACACCTTC. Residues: CATSRPASGGGYTF.

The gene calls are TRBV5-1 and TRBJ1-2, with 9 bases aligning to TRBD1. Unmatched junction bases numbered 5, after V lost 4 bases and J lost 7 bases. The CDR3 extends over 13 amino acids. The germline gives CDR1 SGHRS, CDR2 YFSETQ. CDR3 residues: CASSPGTGCGYTF. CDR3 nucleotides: TGCGCCAGCAGCCCCGGGACAGGGTGTGGCTACACCTTC.

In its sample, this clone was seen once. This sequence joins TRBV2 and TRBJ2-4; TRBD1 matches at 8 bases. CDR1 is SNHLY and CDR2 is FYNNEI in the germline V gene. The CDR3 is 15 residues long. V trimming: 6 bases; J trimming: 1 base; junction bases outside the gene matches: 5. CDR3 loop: CASSGQGSAKNIQYF. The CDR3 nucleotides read TGTGCCAGCAGCGGACAGGGTTCGGCCAAAAACATTCAGTACTTC.